The rows below give T cell receptor beta chains drawn from one sample of a study of cytomegalovirus exposure and HLA in healthy donors. Sequencing used immunoSEQ multiplex PCR; TCRdb keeps in-frame clones, though not all of them. The table includes fewer than 200,000 clones, about 90% detected once. Specimen: PBMCs. The receptor source for this set is a woman aged 18-35 years in good health and CMV-seropositive. Each CDR3 is given with its conserved first and last residue. The D gene is left open where the match is weak. Rows may omit the clone size; those that give it use once, few, many or a size class.

d_call | clone_size | j_call | v_call | cdr3_aa | cdr3_nt
TRBD1 | NA | TRBJ1-5 | TRBV6-5 | CASSGRGSNQPQHF | TGTGCCAGCAGTGGCAGGGGGTCGAATCAGCCCCAGCATTTT
NA | NA | TRBJ2-2 | TRBV28 | CASKRTGTRNTGELFF | TGTGCCAGTAAAAGAACCGGGACAAGGAACACCGGGGAGCTGTTTTTT
NA | NA | TRBJ1-5 | TRBV7-9 | CASSLDRSGRGDQPQHF | TGTGCCAGCAGCTTAGATAGGTCTGGCAGGGGTGATCAGCCCCAGCATTTT
NA | NA | TRBJ1-2 | TRBV29-1 | CSVGQARGYGYTF | TGCAGCGTTGGACAGGCCAGGGGCTATGGCTACACCTTC
NA | NA | TRBJ1-3 | TRBV7-2 | CASSSGFSGNTIYF | TGTGCCAGCAGCTCCGGGTTCTCTGGAAACACCATATATTTT
TRBD2 | NA | TRBJ2-7 | TRBV7-9 | CASSGQLGTSRPYEQYF | TGTGCCAGCAGCGGTCAATTAGGGACTAGCAGGCCCTACGAGCAGTACTTC
NA | once | TRBJ2-3 | TRBV28 | CASSFESTQYF | TGTGCCAGCAGTTTCGAGTCAACGCAGTATTTT
TRBD2 | NA | TRBJ2-3 | TRBV6-4 | CASSDGGRATDTQYF | TGTGCCAGCAGTGACGGCGGGAGGGCCACAGATACGCAGTATTTT
NA | NA | TRBJ1-5 | TRBV2 | CASSARLNQPQHF | TGTGCCAGCAGTGCCAGATTGAATCAGCCCCAGCATTTT
NA | NA | TRBJ2-3 | TRBV30 | CAWSDPSDTQYF | TGTGCCTGGAGTGACCCCAGTGATACGCAGTATTTT
TRBD1 | NA | TRBJ1-1 | TRBV29-1 | CSAQERTGNTEAFF | TGCAGCGCCCAGGAGCGGACAGGAAACACTGAAGCTTTCTTT
TRBD2 | NA | TRBJ2-1 | TRBV6-4 | CASSDAGLAGVNEQFF | TGTGCCAGCAGTGACGCGGGGCTAGCGGGAGTCAATGAGCAGTTCTTC
NA | NA | TRBJ1-1 | TRBV6-5 | CASSSIGQRGTEAFF | TGTGCCAGCAGCTCGATTGGACAGAGAGGGACTGAAGCTTTCTTT
TRBD1 | NA | TRBJ1-4 | TRBV7-2 | CASSLAGGVHEKLFF | TGTGCCAGCAGCTTAGCAGGGGGCGTTCATGAAAAACTGTTTTTT
TRBD1 | NA | TRBJ2-3 | TRBV7-9 | CASSPGTASTDTQYF | TGTGCCAGCAGCCCAGGGACAGCTAGCACAGATACGCAGTATTTT
NA | once | TRBJ2-6 | TRBV7-6 | CASSLLTAFGSGANVLTF | TGTGCCAGCAGCTTGCTGACTGCCTTCGGCTCTGGGGCCAACGTCCTGACTTTC
NA | NA | TRBJ2-3 | TRBV11-2 | CASSLDPPGVGGSQYF | TGTGCCAGCAGCTTAGATCCCCCGGGGGTCGGGGGTTCGCAGTATTTT
NA | NA | TRBJ1-3 | TRBV4-1 | CASSLRDNGNTIYF | TGCGCCAGCAGCCTCCGGGACAATGGAAACACCATATATTTT
TRBD1 | NA | TRBJ1-5 | TRBV5-6 | CASSFGTGPYSNQPQHF | TGTGCCAGCAGCTTTGGGACAGGCCCTTATAGCAATCAGCCCCAGCATTTT
NA | NA | TRBJ2-1 | TRBV13 | CASSLRRNEQFF | TGTGCCAGCAGCCTCCGGAGGAATGAGCAGTTCTTC
TRBD2 | NA | TRBJ2-1 | TRBV7-3 | CASGPGTSGLGSYNEQFF | TGTGCCAGCGGCCCCGGGACTAGCGGCCTCGGCTCCTACAATGAGCAGTTCTTC
NA | NA | TRBJ2-3 | TRBV6-4 | CASSEEEGAPPDTQYF | TGTGCCAGCAGTGAAGAGGAGGGGGCCCCTCCAGATACGCAGTATTTT
NA | NA | TRBJ1-2 | TRBV6-1 | CASSETRVGGYTF | TGTGCCAGCAGTGAAACCAGGGTCGGCGGCTACACCTTC
TRBD2 | NA | TRBJ2-1 | TRBV11-2 | CASSLEVGLAEKQFF | TGTGCCAGCAGCTTAGAAGTCGGGCTAGCGGAAAAGCAGTTCTTC
NA | NA | TRBJ1-1 | TRBV16 | CASSQSGNTEAFF | TGTGCCAGCAGCCAATCCGGGAACACTGAAGCTTTCTTT
NA | NA | TRBJ2-2 | TRBV5-1 | CASSFSSDTGELFF | TGCGCCAGCAGCTTCTCTAGCGACACCGGGGAGCTGTTTTTT
NA | NA | TRBJ2-5 | TRBV7-9 | CASSFRFSSGQETQYF | TGTGCCAGCAGCTTCCGGTTTAGTAGCGGACAAGAGACCCAGTACTTC
NA | NA | TRBJ2-2 | TRBV19 | CASSKGAAFANTGELFF | TGTGCCAGTAGTAAGGGAGCGGCGTTCGCGAACACCGGGGAGCTGTTTTTT